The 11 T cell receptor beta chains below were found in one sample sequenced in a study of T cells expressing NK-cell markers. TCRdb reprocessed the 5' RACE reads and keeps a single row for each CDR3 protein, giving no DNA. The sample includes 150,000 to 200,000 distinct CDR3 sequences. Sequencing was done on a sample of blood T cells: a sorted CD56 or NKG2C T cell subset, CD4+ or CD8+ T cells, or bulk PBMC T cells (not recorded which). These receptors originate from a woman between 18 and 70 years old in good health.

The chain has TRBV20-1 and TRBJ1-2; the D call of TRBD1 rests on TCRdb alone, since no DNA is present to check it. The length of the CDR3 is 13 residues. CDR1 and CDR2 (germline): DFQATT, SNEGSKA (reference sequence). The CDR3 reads CSAIHPGRYGYTF.

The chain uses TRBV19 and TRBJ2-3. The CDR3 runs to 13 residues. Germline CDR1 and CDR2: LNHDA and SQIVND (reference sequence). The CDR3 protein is CASSIGQEDTQYF.

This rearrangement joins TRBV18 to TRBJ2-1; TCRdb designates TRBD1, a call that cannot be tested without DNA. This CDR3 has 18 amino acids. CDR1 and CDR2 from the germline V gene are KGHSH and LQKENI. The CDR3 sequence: CASSPTSPGGLTRDEQFF.

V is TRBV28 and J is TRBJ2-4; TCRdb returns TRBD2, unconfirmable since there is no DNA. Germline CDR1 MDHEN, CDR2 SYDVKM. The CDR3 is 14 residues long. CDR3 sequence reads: CASSSGGSGNIQYF.

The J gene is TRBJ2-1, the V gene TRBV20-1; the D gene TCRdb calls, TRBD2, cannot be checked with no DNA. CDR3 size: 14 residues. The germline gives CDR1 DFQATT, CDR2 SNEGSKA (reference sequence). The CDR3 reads CSPLSGRGYNEQFF.

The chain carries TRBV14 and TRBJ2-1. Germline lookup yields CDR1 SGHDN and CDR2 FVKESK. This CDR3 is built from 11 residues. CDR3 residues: CASSRGFEQFF.

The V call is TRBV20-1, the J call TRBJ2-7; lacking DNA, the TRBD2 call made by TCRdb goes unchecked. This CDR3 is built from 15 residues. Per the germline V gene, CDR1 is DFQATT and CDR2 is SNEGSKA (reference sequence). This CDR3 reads CSARDIGLAGVGQYF.

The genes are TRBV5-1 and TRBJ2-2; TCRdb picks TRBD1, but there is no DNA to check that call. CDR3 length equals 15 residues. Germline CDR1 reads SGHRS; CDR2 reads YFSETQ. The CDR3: CASSLADRPTGELFF.

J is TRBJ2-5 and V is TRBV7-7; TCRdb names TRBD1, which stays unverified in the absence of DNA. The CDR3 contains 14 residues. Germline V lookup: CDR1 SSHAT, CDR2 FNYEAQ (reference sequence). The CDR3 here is CASSPRDSQETQYF.

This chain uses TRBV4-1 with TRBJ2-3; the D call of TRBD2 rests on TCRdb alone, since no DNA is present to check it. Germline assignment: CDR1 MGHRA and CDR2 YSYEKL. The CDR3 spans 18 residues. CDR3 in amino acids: CASSQDRVYGPSTDTQYF.

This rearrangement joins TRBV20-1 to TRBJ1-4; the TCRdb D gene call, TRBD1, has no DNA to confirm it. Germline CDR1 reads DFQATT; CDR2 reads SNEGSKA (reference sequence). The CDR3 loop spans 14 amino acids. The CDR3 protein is CSAPTDRGNEKLFF.